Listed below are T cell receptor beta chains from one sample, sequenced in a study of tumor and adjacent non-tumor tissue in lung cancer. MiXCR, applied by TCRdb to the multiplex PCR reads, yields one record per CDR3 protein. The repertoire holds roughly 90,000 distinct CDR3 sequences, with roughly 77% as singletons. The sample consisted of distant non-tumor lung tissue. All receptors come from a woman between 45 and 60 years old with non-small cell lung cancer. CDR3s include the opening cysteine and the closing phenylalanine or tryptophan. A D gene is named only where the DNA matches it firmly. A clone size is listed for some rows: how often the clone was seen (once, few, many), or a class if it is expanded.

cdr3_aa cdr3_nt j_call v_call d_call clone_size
CSARAGTGVGYEQYF TGCAGCGCTAGAGCCGGGACAGGGGTTGGCTACGAGCAGTATTTC TRBJ2-7 TRBV20-1 TRBD1 -
CAISERRGQETQCF TGTGCCATCAGTGAAAGGAGGGGACAAGAGACCCAGTGCTTC TRBJ2-5 TRBV6-1 - -
CASMLGHLETQYF TGTGCCAGCATGCTAGGACATTTGGAGACCCAGTACTTC TRBJ2-5 TRBV6-2/TRBV6-3 - -
CSPRVPQETQYF TGCAGTCCTAGGGTTCCCCAAGAGACCCAGTACTTC TRBJ2-5 TRBV20-1 - -
CASSLTRNQPQYF TGTGCTAGCAGTCTGACCCGCAATCAGCCCCAGTATTTT TRBJ2-3 TRBV12-3/TRBV12-4 - -
CAISLRQGSNIQYF TGTGCCATCAGTTTGCGGCAGGGTTCGAATATTCAGTACTTC TRBJ2-4 TRBV12-3/TRBV12-4 - -
CASRESGRALPGELFF TGTGCCAGCAGGGAAAGTGGGAGGGCTTTGCCCGGGGAGCTGTTTTTT TRBJ2-2 TRBV6-6 TRBD2 -
CSVVLVRGLYEQYF TGCAGCGTTGTTCTGGTCAGGGGACTCTACGAGCAGTACTTC TRBJ2-7 TRBV29-1 - -
CASSLIDSAYEQYF TGTGCCAGCAGCCTGATAGACAGTGCCTACGAGCAGTACTTC TRBJ2-7 TRBV11-2 - -
CASSLRAATSYEQFF TGTGCCAGTAGCTTAAGGGCAGCTACCAGCTATGAGCAGTTCTTC TRBJ2-1 TRBV7-2 - -
CTSTSSSSYEQYF TGCACCAGTACTAGCAGTAGCTCCTACGAACAGTACTTC TRBJ2-7 TRBV10-2 - -
CVSSYATGGIETEAFF TGTGTTAGCAGTTACGCCACAGGGGGCATCGAAACTGAAGCTTTCTTT TRBJ1-1 TRBV6-2/TRBV6-3 TRBD1 -
CMGVAGSNEQFF TGCATGGGAGTGGCGGGGAGCAATGAGCAGTTCTTC TRBJ2-1 TRBV20-1 - -
CASSARAWPYIEQFF TGTGCCAGCAGTGCCAGGGCCTGGCCCTACATTGAGCAGTTCTTC TRBJ2-1 TRBV28 - -
CSVTQGLEGDAFF TGCAGCGTCACCCAAGGGCTCGAGGGGGACGCTTTCTTT TRBJ1-1 TRBV29-1 - -
CSVIATGQETQFF TGCAGCGTTATAGCCACGGGACAGGAGACCCAGTTCTTC TRBJ2-1 TRBV29-1 TRBD1 -
CASTAFGRGQEEQYF TGTGCCAGCACCGCATTCGGCAGGGGGCAAGAAGAGCAGTACTTC TRBJ2-7 TRBV6-5 TRBD1 -
CASSGGPELVF TGTGCCAGCAGTGGCGGTCCGGAGCTGGTTTTT TRBJ1-4 TRBV6-1 - once
CSSSKTALNTEAFF TGTTCCAGCAGTAAAACGGCCTTGAACACTGAAGCTTTCTTT TRBJ1-1 TRBV12-3/TRBV12-4 - -
CAWSVVLIRNEQFF TGTGCCTGGAGTGTAGTTTTGATCCGTAATGAGCAGTTCTTC TRBJ2-1 TRBV30 - -
CARIKNPGTGAYEQYF TGTGCCAGAATCAAAAACCCCGGGACAGGGGCCTACGAGCAGTATTTC TRBJ2-7 TRBV6-5 TRBD1 -
CACSPNTGTLYGHTF TGTGCCTGCAGTCCAAATACAGGGACGCTCTATGGCCACACCTTC TRBJ1-2 TRBV12-3/TRBV12-4 - -
CASSLDRGNSPLHF TGTGCCAGCAGCTTAGACAGGGGTAATTCACCCCTCCACTTT TRBJ1-6 TRBV11-2 - large
CASSPNPRELAKNIRYF TGTGCCAGCAGTCCGAACCCCCGGGAATTGGCCAAAAACATTCGGTACTTC TRBJ2-4 TRBV28 - -
CTSSRGDTEYF TGCACCAGCAGCCGGGGAGATACGGAGTATTTT TRBJ2-3 TRBV5-6 - -
CASCYRFETSNEQYF TGTGCCAGCTGTTATCGATTTGAGACTTCCAACGAGCAGTATTTC TRBJ2-7 TRBV6-6 - -
CVSSLARGRTNNGYTF TGTGTCAGCAGTTTAGCGCGGGGCAGGACTAACAATGGCTACACCTTC TRBJ1-2 TRBV12-3/TRBV12-4 - -
CASSDGWSTRYF TGTGCCAGCAGTGATGGGTGGAGTACGCGGTATTTT TRBJ2-3 TRBV2 - -
CARSLEASNEQLF TGTGCCAGGAGCCTAGAGGCTTCCAATGAGCAGCTCTTC TRBJ2-1 TRBV11-2 - -
CAINEGDGANVLTF TGTGCCATCAATGAGGGTGATGGGGCCAACGTCCTGACTTTC TRBJ2-6 TRBV10-3 - -
CASSSSLPGETQYF TGTGCCAGCAGTAGTAGCTTGCCTGGGGAGACCCAGTACTTC TRBJ2-5 TRBV28 - -
CASSESQGVYEQYF TGCGCTAGCAGTGAGTCTCAGGGAGTGTACGAGCAGTACTTC TRBJ2-7 TRBV10-2 - -
CASSLRVLTSTDMQYF TGTGCCAGCAGCTTAAGGGTCCTAACCAGCACAGATATGCAGTATTTT TRBJ2-3 TRBV11-2 - -
CASSGDLSYELYF TGTGCCAGCAGTGGGGATCTTTCCTACGAGCTGTACTTC TRBJ2-7 TRBV2 - -
CASSHSGDYEQYF TGTGCCAGCAGTCACTCAGGGGACTACGAGCAGTACTTC TRBJ2-7 TRBV6-6 - -
CASIVNSEALF TGTGCCAGTATCGTAAACAGTGAAGCTTTATTT TRBJ1-1 TRBV19 - -
CASSEEFKGYNSPLHF TGTGCCAGCAGTGAAGAGTTTAAGGGTTATAATTCACCCCTCCACTTT TRBJ1-6 TRBV6-1 - many
CASSPQNTGELFF TGTGCCAGCAGCCCGCAGAACACCGGGGAGCTGTTTTTT TRBJ2-2 TRBV14 - many
CASNHGAGQETQYF TGTGCCAGCAACCACGGGGCAGGTCAAGAGACCCAGTACTTC TRBJ2-5 TRBV6-2/TRBV6-3 - -
CVSSSGDRGYGYTF TGTGTTAGCAGCTCCGGGGACAGGGGGTATGGCTACACCTTC TRBJ1-2 TRBV5-6 TRBD1 -
CSSSPHPGLAGVTSSYEQYF TGTTCCAGCAGTCCCCATCCGGGACTAGCGGGAGTAACTTCCTCCTACGAGCAGTACTTC TRBJ2-7 TRBV28 TRBD2 -
CAGSHTHGTRGNEQFF TGTGCCGGCAGCCACACCCACGGGACACGGGGGAATGAGCAGTTCTTC TRBJ2-1 TRBV14 - -
CASTIEGIYNEQFF TGTGCCAGCACAATAGAGGGTATCTACAATGAGCAGTTCTTC TRBJ2-1 TRBV6-1 - -
CASGQDTPISGDQPQHF TGTGCCAGCGGACAGGACACCCCCATATCTGGCGATCAGCCCCAGCATTTT TRBJ1-5 TRBV12-3/TRBV12-4 TRBD1 -
CSVHVGLGTDTQYF - TRBJ2-3 TRBV29-1 - -